A single T cell receptor (beta chain) is shown here with its context. The antigen remains unidentified. The TCR beta CDR3 regions underwent amplification using RNA transcripts as the source. The HTBI primer set drove a first-round RT-PCR of the TCR CDR3. MiXCR, run by TCRdb on the multiplex PCR reads, gives a single entry per CDR3 protein. The repertoire includes fewer than 700,000 distinct CDR3 sequences, roughly a sixth of them detected once, and roughly 18% sits in the top ten. This sample was taken from a study of T cells in Graves' hyperthyroidism and ophthalmopathy. Broader study findings: Stable hyperthyroidism and ophthalmopathy were separated using 13 V-J signatures.

Germline lookup yields CDR1 LGHNA and CDR2 YSLEER. CDR3 length: 16 residues. Deletions cut 1 base from V and 5 bases from J, with 17 bases between. Patients were excluded because of uncontrolled infection, other autoimmune disease, pregnancy or lactation. This sequence was found in a woman between 18 and 29 years old with Graves' ophthalmopathy. This chain joins TRBV4-3 and TRBJ2-5, with no clear D. Sequenced: blood. CDR3 in amino acids: CASSQGVRGGGETQYF. The DNA for the CDR3 is TGCGCCAGCAGCCAAGGCGTCCGCGGCGGTGGGGAGACCCAGTACTTC.